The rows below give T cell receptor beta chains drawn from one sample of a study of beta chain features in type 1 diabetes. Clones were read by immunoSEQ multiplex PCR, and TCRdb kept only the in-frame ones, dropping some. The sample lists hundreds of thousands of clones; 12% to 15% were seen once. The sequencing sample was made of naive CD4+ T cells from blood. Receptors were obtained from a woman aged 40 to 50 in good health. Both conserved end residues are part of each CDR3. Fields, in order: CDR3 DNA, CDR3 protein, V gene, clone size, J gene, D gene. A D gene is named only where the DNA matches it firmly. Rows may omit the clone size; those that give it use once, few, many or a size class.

cdr3_nt: TGTGCCACCAGCCGGAGGGGTTCTGGAAACACCATATATTTT
cdr3_aa: CATSRRGSGNTIYF
v_call: TRBV15
clone_size: few
j_call: TRBJ1-3
d_call: -

cdr3_nt: TGTGCCAGCAGCAAAGTTTACGAGCAGTACTTC
cdr3_aa: CASSKVYEQYF
v_call: TRBV11-2
clone_size: -
j_call: TRBJ2-7
d_call: -

cdr3_nt: TGTGCCATCAGTGCCTTGGACAGAGATTACGAGCAGTACTTC
cdr3_aa: CAISALDRDYEQYF
v_call: TRBV10-3
clone_size: few
j_call: TRBJ2-7
d_call: -

cdr3_nt: TGTGCCAGCAGCTTGGTAAGGGAGTACACTGAAGCTTTCTTT
cdr3_aa: CASSLVREYTEAFF
v_call: TRBV5-6
clone_size: -
j_call: TRBJ1-1
d_call: -

cdr3_nt: TGCGCCAGCAGCCAAGATCCTAGCGGGGGGGATGCCTATTACAATGAGCAGTTCTTC
cdr3_aa: CASSQDPSGGDAYYNEQFF
v_call: TRBV4-1
clone_size: few
j_call: TRBJ2-1
d_call: TRBD2

cdr3_nt: TGTGCCAGTAGTATAGTCGGGACACGACGGGTTGGCTACACCTTC
cdr3_aa: CASSIVGTRRVGYTF
v_call: TRBV19
clone_size: few
j_call: TRBJ1-2
d_call: -

cdr3_nt: TGTGCCAGCAGCCCTAGGGTGAGGGATGGCTACACCTTC
cdr3_aa: CASSPRVRDGYTF
v_call: TRBV11-2
clone_size: -
j_call: TRBJ1-2
d_call: -

cdr3_nt: TGTGCCAGCAGCTTAGACGGCGGGAGCACAGATACGCAGTATTTT
cdr3_aa: CASSLDGGSTDTQYF
v_call: TRBV7-2
clone_size: few
j_call: TRBJ2-3
d_call: -

cdr3_nt: TGTGCCAGCTCCCTAGCGGGGGGGCTGGCGGAGACCCAGTACTTC
cdr3_aa: CASSLAGGLAETQYF
v_call: TRBV9
clone_size: few
j_call: TRBJ2-5
d_call: TRBD2

cdr3_nt: TGTGCCAGTAGTAGGCCGAAAGAGACCCAGTACTTC
cdr3_aa: CASSRPKETQYF
v_call: TRBV19
clone_size: -
j_call: TRBJ2-5
d_call: -

cdr3_nt: TGCGCCAACCACAGGGGGCGTTGGGCTTTCTTT
cdr3_aa: CANHRGRWAFF
v_call: TRBV10-1
clone_size: -
j_call: TRBJ1-1
d_call: TRBD1

cdr3_nt: TGTGCCAGCACCGGGACAGGGCTCGTCAATGAGCAGTTCTTC
cdr3_aa: CASTGTGLVNEQFF
v_call: TRBV25-1
clone_size: few
j_call: TRBJ2-1
d_call: TRBD1

cdr3_nt: TGTGCCAGCAGCCAGACTCTAGCGGGGGAGACCCAGTACTTC
cdr3_aa: CASSQTLAGETQYF
v_call: TRBV2
clone_size: few
j_call: TRBJ2-5
d_call: TRBD2

cdr3_nt: TGTGCCAGCAGCTTAGGGCCCGTAGAGACCCAGTACTTC
cdr3_aa: CASSLGPVETQYF
v_call: TRBV7-2
clone_size: few
j_call: TRBJ2-5
d_call: -

cdr3_nt: TGCGCCAGCAGCTCTGGGGCGTCCTCTAGCACAGATACGCAGTATTTT
cdr3_aa: CASSSGASSSTDTQYF
v_call: TRBV5-1
clone_size: once
j_call: TRBJ2-3
d_call: -

cdr3_nt: TGTGCCAGCTCACCAACGATGATAGGGACGGGAGACCTGAAACTGTTTTTT
cdr3_aa: CASSPTMIGTGDLKLFF
v_call: TRBV18
clone_size: -
j_call: TRBJ1-4
d_call: -

cdr3_nt: TGCGCCAGCAGGCCCGGGACAGGGGACAATCAGCCCCAGCATTTT
cdr3_aa: CASRPGTGDNQPQHF
v_call: TRBV5-1
clone_size: few
j_call: TRBJ1-5
d_call: TRBD1

cdr3_nt: TGTGCCAGTAGGGTGGGGACTATCCAAGAGACCCAGTACTTC
cdr3_aa: CASRVGTIQETQYF
v_call: TRBV2
clone_size: -
j_call: TRBJ2-5
d_call: TRBD2

cdr3_nt: TGTGCCAGCTCCCGGGACAGGGTGGAAAAACTGTTTTTT
cdr3_aa: CASSRDRVEKLFF
v_call: TRBV2
clone_size: -
j_call: TRBJ1-4
d_call: TRBD1

cdr3_nt: TGTGCCACCCTGCGGGGACAGGGGGCGAGGGAGACCCAGTACTTC
cdr3_aa: CATLRGQGARETQYF
v_call: TRBV10-3
clone_size: few
j_call: TRBJ2-5
d_call: TRBD1

cdr3_nt: TGCGCCAGCGCCGAGCCAAGGCCCGGGGACGAGCAGTACTTC
cdr3_aa: CASAEPRPGDEQYF
v_call: TRBV5-1
clone_size: -
j_call: TRBJ2-7
d_call: -